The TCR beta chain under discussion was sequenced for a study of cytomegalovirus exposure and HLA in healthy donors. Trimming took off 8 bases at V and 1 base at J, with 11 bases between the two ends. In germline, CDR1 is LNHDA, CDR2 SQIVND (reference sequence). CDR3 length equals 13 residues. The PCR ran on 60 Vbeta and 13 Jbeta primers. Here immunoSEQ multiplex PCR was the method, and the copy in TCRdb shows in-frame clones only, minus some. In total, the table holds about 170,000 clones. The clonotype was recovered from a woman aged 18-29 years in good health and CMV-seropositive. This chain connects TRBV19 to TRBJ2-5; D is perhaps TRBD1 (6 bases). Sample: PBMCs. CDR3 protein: CASAQGTQETQYF. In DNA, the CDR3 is TGTGCCAGTGCACAGGGAACCCAAGAGACCCAGTACTTC.